This T cell receptor (beta chain) was observed in a study of shared clonotypes between healthy human individuals (dated by TCRdb to about 2020). Broadly, across the study: Two women and a few men aged 18 to 49 years were included in the cohort. For each donor, CD4 naive and CD4 memory were each run on three plates, CD8 naive on two plates, and CD8 memory on one plate. To estimate repertoire size and how much clonotype sharing occurs between individuals, the study deeply sequenced the blood TCR repertoires of several healthy adults. Libraries were prepared and TCR repertoires were sequenced by different laboratories using diverse techniques, in order to increase sequencing depth and limit assay-specific biases. Leukapheresis yielded between about 0.94 and 8.9 billion PBMCs per donor.

What the authors observed across the whole study: Larger estimated clonotype richness was generally found for naive subsets than for memory subsets. Compared with non-shared clonotypes, the clonotypes found in all four sorted-subset donors had higher generation probabilities. Even with the large sequencing depth, rarefaction of the sorted-subset datasets indicated that sequencing was incomplete. Because the study included only a small number of donors, the genetic and exposure-history diversity represented was limited. Sampling was restricted to blood, and TCR repertoires in tissues likely differ from the TCR repertoires found in blood. Across four donors, approximately 5% of naive CD4, 3.5% of naive CD8, roughly 2.2% of memory CD4, and 0.4% of memory CD8 clonotypes were shared. Pairwise subsampling indicated that sequencing depth was expected to affect the degree of clonotype sharing among donors.

This clone was recorded once. Its antigen remains unidentified. No base quality information exists; no much larger clone differs at one position. For the CD8 naive samples, CD45RO-negative cells were positively selected for CCR7, yielding a CD45RA+CCR7+ population from which TemRA cells were excluded. The donors were healthy, HIV-negative adults with no recently reported acute infections or vaccinations. Only Caucasian adults living in Nashville, Tennessee, USA were represented among the donors. Blood was collected by leukapheresis, and PBMCs were isolated by Ficoll-Histopaque density gradient centrifugation and then cryopreserved in liquid nitrogen vapor phase. Analytical flow cytometry was used to check the purity and quantity of each magnetically sorted T cell population. Each sorted fraction had its genomic DNA isolated and then quantified by UV absorbance on a Nanodrop 2000c. V sheds 5 bases and J sheds 3 bases, leaving 11 bases between their ends. The CDR3 holds 14 amino acids from the cysteine to the phenylalanine. Only the CDR3 part of the read is kept: 42 bases, read in frame from the first base. CDR1 and CDR2 (MNHEY, SMNVEV) derive from the germline V gene (reference sequence).

TCR CDR3 regions were amplified from genomic DNA by multiplex PCR using the deep immunoSEQ assay. For each cell subset, the extracted genomic DNA was distributed evenly across all wells of several immunoSEQ 96-well plates, and each plate served as one replicate. For sorted subsets, each replicate PCR was loaded with approximately 190 ng genomic DNA, equivalent to approximately 33,000 T cell genomes. The purified libraries were quantified using a Qubit 3.0 fluorometer, sized with a Bioanalyzer 2100, and then quantified again using the KAPA Library Quantification kit. Every immunoSEQ 96-well plate was sequenced on a dedicated single-read 150-cycle Illumina NextSeq 550 flow cell. The original pipeline was this. Because the immunoSEQ output held only junctional sequences and lacked quality scores, the filtering could not match the filtering applied to full-length reads. To assign V/J genes and CDR3, sequences were annotated against IMGT germline references using PyIR, a Python wrapper for IgBLAST v1.9. Reads were filtered out if the reads had weak V/J assignments (E-value above 1e-6), no CDR3, stop codons, out-of-frame junctions, or ambiguous translated residues. A V3J clonotype was defined by an identical inferred V gene, J gene, and CDR3 amino acid sequence. Percentage overlap between repertoires was computed as shared unique clonotypes divided by the size of the smaller repertoire. Richness of each repertoire was evaluated using RTK rarefaction, the Chao1 estimator, and Recon v2.1 estimates of unobserved clonotypes. Generation probabilities for all TCRbeta clonotypes obtained by the gDNA method from a handful of donors were computed using OLGA. This is the immuneACCESS table as TCRdb keeps it, with only in-frame sequences that have V and J called. A part of the clones is gone; compared with another copy, unresolved V genes explain less than half, and the rest is unexplained. Clonal size and the V and J genes are those of that table, whereas D and trimming came from the DNA. The table for this sample lists approximately 2,200,000 clones; just over 90% of them were counted only once. Of the sample, about 1.5% falls within the top ten clones.

This receptor chain uses TRBV27 and TRBJ1-5; too little of a D gene remains to name it. What was sequenced was naive CD8+ T cells from PBMCs. The sample's cell subset or site label, decoded: CD45RA+CCR7+. The clonotype was recovered from a man between 18 and 35 years old in good health. Some clones in this sample may be carry-over from other donors' samples. CDR3 protein: CASSLDISNQPQHF. The nucleotide sequence reads TGTGCCAGCAGTCTTGACATATCCAATCAGCCCCAGCATTTT.